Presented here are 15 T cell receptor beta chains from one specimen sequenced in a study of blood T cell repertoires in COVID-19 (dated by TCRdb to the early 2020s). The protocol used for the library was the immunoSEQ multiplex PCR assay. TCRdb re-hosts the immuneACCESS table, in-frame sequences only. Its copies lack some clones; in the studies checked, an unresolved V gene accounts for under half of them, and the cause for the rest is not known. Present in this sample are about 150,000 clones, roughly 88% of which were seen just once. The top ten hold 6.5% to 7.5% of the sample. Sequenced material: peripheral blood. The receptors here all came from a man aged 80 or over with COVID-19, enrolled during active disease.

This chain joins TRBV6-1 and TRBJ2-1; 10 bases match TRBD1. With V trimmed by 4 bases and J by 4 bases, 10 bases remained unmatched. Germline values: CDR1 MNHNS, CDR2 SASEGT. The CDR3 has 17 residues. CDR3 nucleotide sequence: TGTGCCAGCAGTGGGGGACAGGGGTCACTTAGTTACAATGAGCAGTTCTTC. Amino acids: CASSGGQGSLSYNEQFF.

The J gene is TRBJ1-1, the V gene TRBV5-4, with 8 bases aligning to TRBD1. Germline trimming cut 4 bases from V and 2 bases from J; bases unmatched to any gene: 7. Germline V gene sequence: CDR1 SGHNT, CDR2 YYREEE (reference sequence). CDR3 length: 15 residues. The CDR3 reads CASSTDRVENTEAFF. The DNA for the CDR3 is TGTGCCAGCAGCACGGACAGGGTCGAAAACACTGAAGCTTTCTTT.

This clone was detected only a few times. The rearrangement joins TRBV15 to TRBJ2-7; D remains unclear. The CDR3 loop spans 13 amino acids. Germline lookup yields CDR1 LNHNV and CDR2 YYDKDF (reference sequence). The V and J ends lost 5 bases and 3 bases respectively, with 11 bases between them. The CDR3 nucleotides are TGTGCCACCAGCCCCCAGTATTACTACGAGCAGTACTTC. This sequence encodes CATSPQYYYEQYF.

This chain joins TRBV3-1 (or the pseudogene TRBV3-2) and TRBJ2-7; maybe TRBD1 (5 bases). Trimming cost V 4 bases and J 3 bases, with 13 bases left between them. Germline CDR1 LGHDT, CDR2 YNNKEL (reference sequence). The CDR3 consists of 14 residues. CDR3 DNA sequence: TGTGCCAGCAGCCTCCAGGGTAATGGCTACGAGCAGTACTTC. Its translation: CASSLQGNGYEQYF.

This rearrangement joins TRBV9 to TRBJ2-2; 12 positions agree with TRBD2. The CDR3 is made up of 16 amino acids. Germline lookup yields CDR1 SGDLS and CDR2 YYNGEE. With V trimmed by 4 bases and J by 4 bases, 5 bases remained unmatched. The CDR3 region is CASSSRTSGVTGELFF. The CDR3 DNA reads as TGTGCCAGCAGCTCCCGGACTAGCGGGGTCACCGGGGAGCTGTTTTTT.

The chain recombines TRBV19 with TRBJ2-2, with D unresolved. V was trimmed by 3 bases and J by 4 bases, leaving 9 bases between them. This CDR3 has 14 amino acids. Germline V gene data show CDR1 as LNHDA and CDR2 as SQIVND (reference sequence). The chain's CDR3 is CASSMSQSTGELFF. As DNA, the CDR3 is TGTGCCAGTAGTATGTCTCAGTCCACCGGGGAGCTGTTTTTT.

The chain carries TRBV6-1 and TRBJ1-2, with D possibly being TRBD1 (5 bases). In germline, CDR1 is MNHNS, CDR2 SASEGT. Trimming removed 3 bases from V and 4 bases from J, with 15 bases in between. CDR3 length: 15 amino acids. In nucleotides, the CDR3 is TGTGCCAGCAGTGATAGAATTGGGGGGATCTATGGCTACACCTTC. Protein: CASSDRIGGIYGYTF.

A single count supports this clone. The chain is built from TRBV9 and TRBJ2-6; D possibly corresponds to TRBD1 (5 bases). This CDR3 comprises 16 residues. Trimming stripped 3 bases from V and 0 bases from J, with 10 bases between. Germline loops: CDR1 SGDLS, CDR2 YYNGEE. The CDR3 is CASSGPRVSGANVLTF. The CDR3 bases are TGTGCCAGCAGCGGGCCCAGGGTCTCTGGGGCCAACGTCCTGACTTTC.

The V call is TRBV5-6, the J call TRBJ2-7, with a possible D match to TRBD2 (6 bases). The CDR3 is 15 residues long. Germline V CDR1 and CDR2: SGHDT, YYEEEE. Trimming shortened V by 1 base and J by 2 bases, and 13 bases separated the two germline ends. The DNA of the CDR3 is TGTGCCAGCAGCTTGTTGGGGACTGTAACCTACGAGCAGTACTTC. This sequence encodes CASSLLGTVTYEQYF.

CDR3 sequence reads: CASSLDQGGGTQYF. The CDR3 DNA reads as TGTGCCAGCAGCTTGGACCAGGGGGGAGGGACCCAGTACTTC. This chain links TRBV5-4 with TRBJ2-5; D may be TRBD1 (7 bases). Germline V CDR1 and CDR2: SGHNT, YYREEE (reference sequence). This CDR3 comprises 14 residues. V lost 0 bases and J 7 bases, leaving 13 bases between the germline ends.

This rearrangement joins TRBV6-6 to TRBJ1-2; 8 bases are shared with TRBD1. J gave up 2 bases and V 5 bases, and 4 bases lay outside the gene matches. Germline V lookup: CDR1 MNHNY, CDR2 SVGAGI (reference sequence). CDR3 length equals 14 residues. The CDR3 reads CASSTTGENYGYTF. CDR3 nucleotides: TGTGCCAGCAGTACGACAGGGGAGAACTATGGCTACACCTTC.

For the CDR3, the DNA is TGTGCCAGCAGTCCCCCACAGGGGACTGAAGCTTTCTTT. Amino acids: CASSPPQGTEAFF. The V call is TRBV28, the J call TRBJ1-1; TRBD1 agrees at 7 bases. Trimming cost V 5 bases and J 5 bases; bases outside gene matches: 5. Germline values: CDR1 MDHEN, CDR2 SYDVKM. The CDR3 loop spans 13 amino acids.

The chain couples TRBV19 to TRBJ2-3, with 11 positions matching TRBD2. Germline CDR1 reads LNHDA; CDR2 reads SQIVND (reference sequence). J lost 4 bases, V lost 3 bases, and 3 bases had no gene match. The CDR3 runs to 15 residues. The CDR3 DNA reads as TGTGCCAGTAGTATTAGTAGCGGGGGGGCAGATACGCAGTATTTT. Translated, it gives CASSISSGGADTQYF.

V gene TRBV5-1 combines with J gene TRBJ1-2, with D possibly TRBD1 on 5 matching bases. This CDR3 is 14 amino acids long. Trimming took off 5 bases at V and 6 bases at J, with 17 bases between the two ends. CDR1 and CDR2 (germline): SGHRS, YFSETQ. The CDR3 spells CASRPQGGGNGYTF. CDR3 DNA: TGCGCCAGCAGGCCTCAGGGAGGAGGGAATGGCTACACCTTC.

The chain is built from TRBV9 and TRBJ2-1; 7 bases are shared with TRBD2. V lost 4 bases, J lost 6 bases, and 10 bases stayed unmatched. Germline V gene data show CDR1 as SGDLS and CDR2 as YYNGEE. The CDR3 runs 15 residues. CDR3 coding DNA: TGTGCCAGCAGCCTGGGGGGGACTCCGTCCAATGAGCAGTTCTTC. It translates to CASSLGGTPSNEQFF.